These 18 T cell receptor beta chains were all obtained from the same sample, sequenced in a study of T-cell reconstitution after alpha-beta-depleted transplantation in children. The TCRbeta library incorporated unique molecular identifiers. In TCRdb, the PCR reads were re-called with MiXCR into one record per CDR3 protein. The sample lists hundreds of thousands of distinct CDR3 sequences, less than 15% occurring once. The source material was PBMCs, sampled before TCRalphabeta/CD19-depleted stem cell transplant. Receptors were obtained from a girl aged 2 to 9 with congenital amegakaryocytic thrombocytopenia, due to receive a stem cell transplant.

This clonotype was counted only a few times. J is TRBJ2-7 and V is TRBV20-1; D is unclear. V shed 5 bases and J shed 0 bases, with 8 bases lying between them. CDR3 length: 12 amino acids. Germline loops: CDR1 DFQATT, CDR2 SNEGSKA (reference sequence). This CDR3 is CSASKFSYEQYF. The CDR3 region has the DNA TGCAGTGCTTCTAAGTTCTCCTACGAGCAGTACTTC.

This clonotype was counted ten times or more. This chain uses TRBV9 with TRBJ2-5, with a possible D match to TRBD1 (6 bases). Germline V CDR1 and CDR2: SGDLS, YYNGEE. Trimming stripped 5 bases from V and 3 bases from J, with 11 bases between. There are 13 residues in the CDR3. CDR3 residues: CASRPTGEETQYF. CDR3 bases: TGTGCCAGCAGACCGACAGGAGAAGAGACCCAGTACTTC.

The gene calls are TRBV29-1 and TRBJ2-1; either TRBD1 or TRBD2 may supply D (6 bases each). This CDR3 has 14 amino acids. V lost 4 bases and J lost 4, with 14 bases in between. Germline V gene sequence: CDR1 SQVTM, CDR2 ANQGSEA. The CDR3 region is CSVVEGGKYNEQFF. Written as DNA, the CDR3 is TGCAGCGTTGTTGAGGGGGGCAAATACAATGAGCAGTTCTTC.

V usage is TRBV5-1 and J usage is TRBJ2-2, with a tentative D call TRBD2 (6 bases). The CDR3 is 15 amino acids. V lost 1 base to trimming and J lost 3 bases, with 10 bases between them. The V gene's germline CDR1 is SGHRS and CDR2 YFSETQ. The CDR3 protein is CASSLWRGDTGELFF. The CDR3 coding sequence is TGCGCCAGCAGCTTGTGGAGGGGCGACACCGGGGAGCTGTTTTTT.

This clonotype was seen many times. This chain links TRBV20-1 with TRBJ1-5; no clear D gene. Germline CDR1 DFQATT, CDR2 SNEGSKA (reference sequence). V was trimmed by 0 bases and J by 3 bases, leaving 15 bases between them. The CDR3 is 16 residues long. The CDR3 loop is CSARDTRQVANQPQHF. CDR3 bases: TGCAGTGCTAGAGATACGCGGCAGGTTGCCAATCAGCCCCAGCATTTT.

This clonotype was detected ten times or more. The chain combines TRBV20-1 with TRBJ1-4, with D possibly being TRBD1 (6 bases). This CDR3 has 14 amino acids. Trimming cost V 3 bases and J 7 bases, with 15 bases left between them. Looked up from germline, CDR1 is DFQATT and CDR2 is SNEGSKA (reference sequence). This CDR3 is CSASDGGAGEKLFF. Written as DNA, the CDR3 is TGCAGTGCTAGTGACGGGGGGGCCGGTGAAAAACTGTTTTTT.

This clonotype was recorded at least ten times. This rearrangement joins TRBV12-3 or TRBV12-4 to TRBJ1-6, with 7 bases lining up with TRBD1. The CDR3 sequence is 14 residues long. V lost 6 bases to trimming and J lost 9 bases; unmatched junction nucleotides: 8. CDR3 in amino acids: CASSVGQERSPLHF. CDR3 in DNA: TGTGCCAGCAGCGTTGGACAGGAGCGTTCACCCCTCCACTTT.

The chain employs TRBV7-1 and TRBJ2-1; 16 nucleotides align to TRBD2. TRBV7-1 is reported as an ORF; its role is uncertain. This CDR3 comprises 17 residues. With 3 bases clipped from V and 3 bases from J, the junction kept 2 bases outside the gene matches. The CDR3 reads CASSSGTSGGGYNEQFF. The DNA of the CDR3 is TGTGCCAGCAGCTCCGGGACTAGCGGGGGGGGCTACAATGAGCAGTTCTTC.

This clonotype came up a few times. The gene calls are TRBV20-1 and TRBJ2-2; 7 nucleotides match TRBD2. CDR3 size: 14 residues. The junction had 3 bases not matched to a gene; V was cut back by 1 base and J by 4 bases. Germline V gene data show CDR1 as DFQATT and CDR2 as SNEGSKA (reference sequence). CDR3 loop: CSARGGGSTGELFF. The CDR3 DNA reads TGCAGTGCTAGAGGGGGCGGGAGCACCGGGGAGCTGTTTTTT.

The sample holds many counts of this clonotype. The chain recombines TRBV20-1 with TRBJ2-7, with 9 positions matching TRBD2. V lost 2 bases and J lost 1; bases outside the gene matches: 6. This CDR3 is 15 amino acids long. Germline CDR1 reads DFQATT; CDR2 reads SNEGSKA (reference sequence). CDR3 coding DNA: TGCAGTGCTAGATCCAGCGGGAGGCCTTCCTACGAGCAGTACTTC. This gives the protein CSARSSGRPSYEQYF.

This clonotype has a count of ten or more. V is TRBV20-1 and J is TRBJ2-5; a possible D gene is TRBD2 (7 bases). The length of the CDR3 is 15 residues. Trimming removed 2 bases from V and 4 bases from J, with 17 bases in between. Germline lookup yields CDR1 DFQATT and CDR2 SNEGSKA (reference sequence). The CDR3 nucleotides are TGCAGTGCTAGACTAGCGGACAGTCTTACAGAGACCCAGTACTTC. Its protein product is CSARLADSLTETQYF.

This clonotype occurred a few times. The rearrangement uses TRBV30 and TRBJ2-5, with D uncertain. The length of the CDR3 is 13 residues. The V end lost 4 bases, the J end lost 1 base, and 10 bases lay between the germline ends. CDR1 GTSNPN and CDR2 SVGIG come from the germline V gene (reference sequence). CDR3 region: CAWTAVSQETQYF. In nucleotides, the CDR3 is TGTGCCTGGACTGCTGTGTCCCAAGAGACCCAGTACTTC.

This clonotype was seen ten or more times. This chain links TRBV5-1 with TRBJ2-3; D is uncertain. The CDR3 runs to 13 residues. Looked up from germline, CDR1 is SGHRS and CDR2 is YFSETQ. V was trimmed by 6 bases and J by 2 bases, leaving 10 bases between them. Here the CDR3 reads CASIGENTDTQYF. The CDR3 bases are TGCGCCAGCATCGGCGAAAACACAGATACGCAGTATTTT.

This clonotype was recorded many times. The genes are TRBV24-1 and TRBJ2-3, with D possibly TRBD1 on 6 matching bases. V was trimmed by 5 bases and J by 0 bases, leaving 17 bases between them. The CDR3 sequence is 17 residues long. Germline assignment: CDR1 KGHDR and CDR2 SFDVKD. The CDR3: CATSVYREKRSTDTQYF. CDR3 DNA: TGTGCCACCAGTGTTTACAGGGAAAAAAGGAGCACAGATACGCAGTATTTT.

The rearrangement uses TRBV5-1 and TRBJ2-1; the match to TRBD1 covers 7 bases. The CDR3 runs 14 residues. V gave up 8 bases and J gave up 7 bases; unmatched junction bases: 12. Germline CDR1 and CDR2: SGHRS and YFSETQ. CDR3 DNA: TGCGCCAGTAGAAGGACAGGCAATTGGAATGAGCAGTTCTTC. Its protein product is CASRRTGNWNEQFF.

This clonotype appeared many times. V and J are TRBV12-3 or TRBV12-4 and TRBJ2-3; no definite D call. V lost 6 bases and J lost 8, with 12 bases in between. CDR3 size: 12 residues. CDR3 DNA: TGTGCCAGCAGCCCCCCTGCTGGTACGCAGTATTTT. This codes for CASSPPAGTQYF.

This clonotype was counted many times. Here the CDR3 reads CASSQTGYEQYF. CDR3 in DNA: TGTGCCAGCAGTCAGACAGGCTACGAGCAGTACTTC. The chain is built from TRBV12-3 or TRBV12-4 and TRBJ2-7, with a tentative D call TRBD1 (6 bases). Trimming pared 5 bases from V and 3 bases from J, leaving 8 bases between. This CDR3 region has 12 residues.

This clonotype was observed a few times. V is TRBV6-1 and J is TRBJ2-1; no firm D call. The CDR3 runs 14 residues. V lost 11 bases, J lost 0 bases, and 14 bases lay in between. CDR1 is MNHNS and CDR2 is SASEGT in the germline V gene. The CDR3 reads CARILRTSYNEQFF. CDR3 DNA sequence: TGTGCCCGAATCCTGAGGACCTCCTACAATGAGCAGTTCTTC.